Following are 9 T cell receptor beta chains from one sample sequenced in a study of PD-1 blockade in classical Hodgkin lymphoma. This table comes from immunoSEQ multiplex PCR, and its TCRdb copy is limited to in-frame clones, with some not included. The sample has 25,000 to 40,000 clones, about four fifths seen once. Sample time point: cycle 4 day 1 (C4D1), after less than 7 weeks of nivolumab. There was relapse after autologous stem cell transplantation in every patient, and there was variation in brentuximab vedotin exposure. This specimen was peripheral blood mononuclear cells (PBMCs), taken before the fourth cycle of nivolumab. Source of these receptors: a human donor with classical Hodgkin lymphoma.

The chain couples TRBV7-2 to TRBJ2-2, with D tentatively TRBD1 (5 bases). The CDR3 length is 17 residues. V was cut by 5 bases and J by 0 bases, with 16 bases left in between. Germline-derived CDR1 and CDR2 are SGHTA and FQGNSA. DNA for the CDR3: TGTGCCAGCAGCCCTCTATGGGGCAGGCCGAACACCGGGGAGCTGTTTTTT. It is translated as CASSPLWGRPNTGELFF.

The V gene is TRBV2, the J gene TRBJ1-5, with 11 nucleotides matching TRBD1. The CDR3 extends over 16 amino acids. Trimming cost V 3 bases and J 7 bases; bases outside gene matches: 8. The germline CDR1 and CDR2 sequences are SNHLY and FYNNEI. The CDR3 nucleotides read TGTGCCAGCAGTGAGCTTGGCCGGGACAGGGGGCAGCCCCAGCATTTT. Its translation: CASSELGRDRGQPQHF.

This sequence joins TRBV15 and TRBJ1-2, with D uncertain. CDR1 and CDR2 from the germline V gene are LNHNV and YYDKDF (reference sequence). Trimming removed 4 bases from V and 2 bases from J, with 5 bases in between. CDR3 length equals 12 residues. CDR3 nucleotides: TGTGCCACCAGCAAAGGGAACTATGGCTACACCTTC. This translates into CATSKGNYGYTF.

The chain combines TRBV19 with TRBJ2-7; 10 bases match TRBD1. Germline V gene lookup returns CDR1 LNHDA and CDR2 SQIVND (reference sequence). The CDR3 covers 11 residues. The CDR3 region has the DNA TGTGCCCTGGGACAGGGGTCGTTCGGGTCCGTC. This sequence encodes CALGQGSFGSV.

The rearrangement links TRBV7-9 to TRBJ2-1, with D unresolved. The CDR3 has 13 residues. The ends were cut back, 5 bases at V and 9 bases at J, with 14 bases in the middle. Looked up from germline, CDR1 is SEHNR and CDR2 is FQNEAQ (reference sequence). This CDR3 is CASSPVRTTEQFF. DNA for the CDR3: TGTGCCAGCAGCCCCGTTCGGACGACTGAGCAGTTCTTC.

This clone is large within its sample. V usage is TRBV4-3 and J usage is TRBJ2-2; D uncertain. The V gene's germline CDR1 is LGHNA and CDR2 YSLEER. The CDR3 spans 17 residues. V lost 0 bases, J lost 3 bases, and 14 bases lay in between. The CDR3 reads CASSQEAPQFYTGELFF. In nucleotides, the CDR3 is TGCGCCAGCAGCCAAGAAGCTCCTCAATTCTACACCGGGGAGCTGTTTTTT.

The chain links TRBV5-1 to TRBJ2-3; 8 bases match TRBD2. The germline V gene encodes CDR1 SGHRS and CDR2 YFSETQ. This CDR3 is built from 18 residues. V trimming: 3 bases; J trimming: 1 base; junction bases outside the gene matches: 13. CDR3 in amino acids: CASSSGWRGVVGTDTQYF. CDR3 coding DNA: TGCGCCAGCAGCTCAGGATGGCGGGGGGTCGTCGGCACAGATACGCAGTATTTT.

This clone was counted only a few times. The chain uses TRBV9 and TRBJ1-1; D is undetermined. The V gene lost 2 bases and the J gene lost 0 bases, with 11 bases spanning the gap. The CDR3 is 15 amino acids. Germline values: CDR1 SGDLS, CDR2 YYNGEE. CDR3 DNA: TGTGCCAGCAGCGTGGAGACGGTAATGAACACTGAAGCTTTCTTT. Amino acids: CASSVETVMNTEAFF.

This clone appeared a single time. The rearrangement uses TRBV7-2 and TRBJ2-7, with TRBD2 as a possible D gene (5 bases). The CDR3 totals 13 residues. V dropped 0 bases and J dropped 4 bases, with 7 bases sitting between them. CDR1 is SGHTA and CDR2 is FQGNSA in the germline V gene. The CDR3 sequence: CASSLAGVYEQYF. The CDR3, as DNA: TGTGCCAGCAGCTTAGCGGGAGTGTACGAGCAGTACTTC.